These 20 T cell receptor beta chains originate from one sample sequenced in a study of T cell responses to AZD1222 COVID-19 vaccine. Sequencing used immunoSEQ multiplex PCR; TCRdb keeps in-frame clones, though not all of them. The sample records approximately 140,000 clones, roughly 89% being singletons. Sequencing was performed on peripheral blood, taken on day 0 of AZD1222 vaccination. These TCRs come from an adult in good health.

The rearrangement links TRBV5-6 to TRBJ1-4; D is undetermined. Germline CDR1 reads SGHDT; CDR2 reads YYEEEE. Between the trimmed V and J ends, which lost 0 bases and 7 bases, there was a span of 7 bases. The CDR3 totals 13 residues. This CDR3 is CASSLGAGEKLFF. The CDR3 DNA reads as TGTGCCAGCAGCTTGGGGGCCGGTGAAAAACTGTTTTTT.

The count of this clone is one. The chain combines TRBV27 with TRBJ2-5; TRBD2 matches at 8 bases. This CDR3 region has 16 residues. From germline, CDR1 is MNHEY and CDR2 SMNVEV (reference sequence). The V gene end was trimmed by 6 bases and the J gene end by 2 bases; junction bases not matched to a gene: 11. For the CDR3, the DNA is TGTGCCAGCAGCGGGGCCGCTTTAGCGGGACAAGAGACCCAGTACTTC. Its translation: CASSGAALAGQETQYF.

V usage is TRBV4-1 and J usage is TRBJ1-5, with TRBD1 as a possible D gene (5 bases). CDR1 MGHRA and CDR2 YSYEKL come from the germline V gene. The germline V and J ends were trimmed by 4 bases and 0 bases, with 10 bases remaining between them. This CDR3 is built from 15 residues. CDR3 in DNA: TGCGCCAGCAGCCCCCGACAGACTAGCAATCAGCCCCAGCATTTT. Translation: CASSPRQTSNQPQHF.

V is TRBV7-9 and J is TRBJ2-3, with D uncertain. V lost 3 bases and J 3 bases, leaving 4 bases between the germline ends. The CDR3 has 12 amino acids. The germline V gene has CDR1 SEHNR and CDR2 FQNEAQ (reference sequence). CDR3 in DNA: TGTGCCAGCAGCTTTGGTACAGATACGCAGTATTTT. This sequence encodes CASSFGTDTQYF.

The V and J genes are TRBV5-1 and TRBJ1-5; 7 bases map to TRBD1. The CDR3 loop spans 15 amino acids. Germline CDR1 SGHRS, CDR2 YFSETQ. V was pared by 0 bases and J by 3 bases, with 3 bases of the junction left unmatched. CDR3 protein: CASSLGGTDNQPQHF. The DNA for the CDR3 is TGCGCCAGCAGCTTGGGAGGGACAGACAATCAGCCCCAGCATTTT. The entire variable domain, with the rest obtained from reference TRBV5-1 and TRBJ1-5, is as follows: KAGVTQTPRYLIKTRGQQVTLSCSPISGHRSVSWYQQTPGQGLQFLFEYFSETQRNKGNFPGRFSGRQFSNSRSEMNVSTLELGDSALYLCASSLGGTDNQPQHFGDGTRLSIL.

In DNA, the CDR3 is TGTGCCAGCAGCTTAGACCAGGACTATGGCTACACCTTC. It codes for CASSLDQDYGYTF. The chain joins TRBV7-9 to TRBJ1-2; D is unresolved. With 1 base removed from V and 3 bases from J, the gap between germline ends came to 6 bases. CDR3 length equals 13 residues. CDR1 is SEHNR and CDR2 is FQNEAQ in the germline V gene (reference sequence). The full variable domain, with the rest looked up from reference TRBV7-9 and TRBJ1-2, is DTGVSQNPRHKITKRGQNVTFRCDPISEHNRLYWYRQTLGQGPEFLTYFQNEAQLEKSRLLSDRFSAERPKGSFSTLEIQRTEQGDSAMYLCASSLDQDYGYTFGSGTRLTVV.

This chain links TRBV7-9 with TRBJ2-7, with D unresolved. The CDR3 sequence is 13 residues long. Germline V lookup: CDR1 SEHNR, CDR2 FQNEAQ (reference sequence). V was trimmed by 3 bases and J by 3 bases, leaving 9 bases between them. DNA for the CDR3: TGTGCCAGCAGCTTTGCACGATACTACGAGCAGTACTTC. It encodes CASSFARYYEQYF. Full variable domain (remainder filled in from reference TRBV7-9 and TRBJ2-7): DTGVSQNPRHKITKRGQNVTFRCDPISEHNRLYWYRQTLGQGPEFLTYFQNEAQLEKSRLLSDRFSAERPKGSFSTLEIQRTEQGDSAMYLCASSFARYYEQYFGPGTRLTVT.

This chain joins TRBV12-3 or TRBV12-4 and TRBJ1-5, with 7 bases identical to TRBD1. Unmatched junction bases numbered 5, after V lost 5 bases and J lost 7 bases. The CDR3 has 13 residues. The CDR3 here is CASSPTGSQPQHF. CDR3 coding DNA: TGTGCCAGCAGTCCGACAGGGAGCCAGCCCCAGCATTTT.

The chain joins TRBV19 to TRBJ1-2, with 7 bases lining up with TRBD1. The CDR3 totals 14 residues. V gave up 9 bases and J gave up 1 base; unmatched junction bases: 8. CDR1 is LNHDA and CDR2 is SQIVND in the germline V gene (reference sequence). CDR3 loop: CASTRTGVNYGYTF. In DNA form, the CDR3 reads TGTGCCAGCACACGGACAGGAGTTAACTATGGCTACACCTTC.

The chain has TRBV11-2 and TRBJ2-7; D gene ambiguous. This CDR3 contains 12 residues. Trimming left V 5 bases short and J 1 base short, with 6 bases between. The germline CDR1 and CDR2 sequences are SGHAT and FQNNGV. The CDR3 bases are TGTGCCAGCAGCGCAAGTTCCTACGAGCAGTACTTC. Its translation is CASSASSYEQYF.

The V gene is TRBV6-5, the J gene TRBJ2-5; D perhaps matches TRBD1 (6 bases). The CDR3 is 15 amino acids. V was cut by 5 bases and J by 2 bases, with 15 bases left in between. The germline V gene has CDR1 MNHEY and CDR2 SVGAGI. The CDR3 bases are TGTGCCAGCAGTCCCACCTACAGGGTACAAGAGACCCAGTACTTC. This translates into CASSPTYRVQETQYF.

The rearrangement links TRBV18 to TRBJ1-5, with D maybe TRBD1 (5 bases). Germline assignment: CDR1 KGHSH and CDR2 LQKENI. Trimming took off 3 bases at V and 1 base at J, with 10 bases between the two ends. This CDR3 contains 15 residues. The CDR3 DNA reads as TGTGCCAGCTCACCGGGGACGAGCAGCAATCAGCCCCAGCATTTT. It codes for CASSPGTSSNQPQHF.

The chain is built from TRBV13 and TRBJ2-2, with D possibly matching TRBD1 (6 bases). V was cut by 8 bases and J by 7 bases, with 14 bases left in between. CDR3 length: 13 residues. Germline V gene lookup returns CDR1 PRHDT and CDR2 FYEKMQ (reference sequence). The CDR3 spells CASGPGVNGELFF. The CDR3 coding sequence is TGTGCCAGCGGGCCAGGGGTGAACGGGGAGCTGTTTTTT.

This clone was seen only once. V gene TRBV6-2 or TRBV6-3 combines with J gene TRBJ2-6; no firm D call. The CDR3 spans 15 residues. Germline CDR1 is MNHEY and CDR2 is SVGEGT. The germline V and J ends were trimmed by 5 bases and 0 bases, with 8 bases remaining between them. The CDR3 sequence is CASSLQSSGANVLTF. In DNA form, the CDR3 reads TGTGCCAGCAGTCTACAGAGCTCTGGGGCCAACGTCCTGACTTTC.

V and J are TRBV5-1 and TRBJ2-2; D gene ambiguous. Trimming removed 4 bases at V and 1 base at J, with 8 bases between. CDR1 is SGHRS and CDR2 is YFSETQ in the germline V gene. The CDR3 is 14 amino acids. Here the CDR3 reads CASSPTRNTGELFF. The CDR3, as DNA: TGCGCCAGCAGCCCGACAAGGAACACCGGGGAGCTGTTTTTT.

The genes are TRBV4-3 and TRBJ1-2; D is undetermined. Germline lookup yields CDR1 LGHNA and CDR2 YSLEER. The ends were cut back, 0 bases at V and 4 bases at J, with 6 bases in the middle. The CDR3 is 13 amino acids. In DNA form, the CDR3 reads TGCGCCAGCAGCCAAGACAGGAGCTATGGCTACACCTTC. Its translation: CASSQDRSYGYTF.

This clone was seen more than once but under ten times. The V gene is TRBV6-2 or TRBV6-3, the J gene TRBJ2-1; 10 bases map to TRBD2. This CDR3 contains 15 residues. The junction had 9 bases not matched to a gene; V was cut back by 6 bases and J by 7 bases. CDR1 and CDR2 (germline): MNHEY, SVGEGT. Written as DNA, the CDR3 is TGTGCCAGCAGCAAAAGCGGGAGGGCCCGGAATGAGCAGTTCTTC. This encodes CASSKSGRARNEQFF.

The chain employs TRBV5-6 and TRBJ1-5; tentative D call: TRBD1 (5 bases). CDR3 length equals 14 residues. The V gene's germline CDR1 is SGHDT and CDR2 YYEEEE. V lost 5 bases, J lost 5 bases, and 14 bases lay in between. The CDR3, as DNA: TGTGCCAGCAGTTACTTCGACAGATATCAGCCCCAGCATTTT. This sequence encodes CASSYFDRYQPQHF.

The CDR3: CASSERTDPYGEQYF. The CDR3 region has the DNA TGTGCCAGCAGTGAACGGACAGATCCCTACGGCGAGCAGTACTTC. This rearrangement joins TRBV6-1 to TRBJ2-7, with D possibly TRBD1 on 6 matching bases. V shed 2 bases and J shed 6 bases, with 17 bases lying between them. CDR1 and CDR2 from the germline V gene are MNHNS and SASEGT. CDR3 length equals 15 residues.

V usage is TRBV3-1 (or the pseudogene TRBV3-2) and J usage is TRBJ1-4; no reliable D call. The germline CDR1 and CDR2 sequences are LGHDT and YNNKEL (reference sequence). The CDR3 length is 15 residues. V dropped 4 bases and J dropped 9 bases, with 18 bases sitting between them. In DNA form, the CDR3 reads TGTGCCAGCAGCCGCGCGGGAGACCGGGTCCAAAAACTGTTTTTT. It codes for CASSRAGDRVQKLFF.